This TCR beta chain is drawn from a study of T cells in Graves' hyperthyroidism and ophthalmopathy. Study-wide points: Most thyroid clonotypes expanded above 0.001 were also detected in blood. Patients with ophthalmopathy were separated from those with stable hyperthyroidism by a 13 V-J model.

The V end lost 6 bases, the J end lost 3 bases, and 18 bases lay between the germline ends. The CDR3 runs 15 residues. In this sample, this clonotype turned up many times. Its antigen is currently unknown. There were TCR beta CDR3 regions amplified from RNA transcripts. Using the HTBI primer set, a first-round RT-PCR was run on the TCR CDR3. TCRdb re-analysed the multiplex PCR reads in MiXCR, keeping a single row per CDR3 protein. The sample consists of hundreds of thousands of distinct CDR3 sequences, less than 20% of them appearing once. This clonotype originated in a man aged 45-65 years with Graves' ophthalmopathy. V usage is TRBV12-3 or TRBV12-4 and J usage is TRBJ2-7; possibly TRBD2 for D (6 bases). The sample taken for sequencing was blood. The CDR3 loop reads CASREGRLANYEQYF. DNA for the CDR3: TGTGCCAGCAGGGAGGGGAGGCTAGCGAACTACGAGCAGTACTTC.